This T cell receptor beta chain came from a study of T cell responses to AZD1222 COVID-19 vaccine. Study as a whole: Researchers grouped second doses given at about 4 or about 12 weeks into one pool. Regarding the study as a whole: Repertoires were collected only later (after the peak T cell response had occurred). Spike-wide vaccine-associated CD4 TCRs dominated at 160-218 and 743-854. Donors skewed white British and female; clonal diversity was possibly underestimated.

On this clone itself: Its antigen is currently unknown.

The assay was immunoSEQ multiplex PCR, and TCRdb's table has in-frame clones only and misses some. The sample includes about 110,000 clones, 88% of them seen just once. The ends were cut back, 5 bases at V and 5 bases at J, with 13 bases in the middle. Looked up from germline, CDR1 is LNHDA and CDR2 is SQIVND (reference sequence). This CDR3 has 14 residues. The clonotype comes from an adult in good health. Here the sequenced sample was peripheral blood, taken on day 0 of AZD1222 vaccination. J is TRBJ2-1 and V is TRBV19, with D tentatively TRBD1 or TRBD2 (5 bases each). The CDR3 region has the DNA TGTGCCAGTAGTCCTAGTGGGGGTAACAATGAGCAGTTCTTC. Protein product: CASSPSGGNNEQFF.